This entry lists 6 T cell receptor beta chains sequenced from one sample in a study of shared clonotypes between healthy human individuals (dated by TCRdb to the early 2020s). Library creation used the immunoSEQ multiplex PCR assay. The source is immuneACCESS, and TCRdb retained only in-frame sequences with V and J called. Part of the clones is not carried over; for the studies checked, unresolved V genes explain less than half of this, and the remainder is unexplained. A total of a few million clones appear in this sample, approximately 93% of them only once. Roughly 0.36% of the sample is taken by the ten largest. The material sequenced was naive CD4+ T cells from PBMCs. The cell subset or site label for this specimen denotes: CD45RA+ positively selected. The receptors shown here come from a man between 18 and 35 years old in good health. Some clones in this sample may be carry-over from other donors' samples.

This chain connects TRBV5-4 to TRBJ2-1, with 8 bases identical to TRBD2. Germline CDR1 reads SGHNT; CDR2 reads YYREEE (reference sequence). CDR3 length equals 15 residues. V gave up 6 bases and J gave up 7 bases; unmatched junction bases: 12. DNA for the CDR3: TGTGCCAGCAATCCGTCCGGGAGGGCGGGGAATGAGCAGTTCTTC. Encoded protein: CASNPSGRAGNEQFF. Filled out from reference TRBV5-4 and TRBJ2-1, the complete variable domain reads ETGVTQSPTHLIKTRGQQVTLRCSSQSGHNTVSWYQQALGQGPQFIFQYYREEENGRGNFPPRFSGLQFPNYSSELNVNALELDDSALYLCASNPSGRAGNEQFFGPGTRLTVL.

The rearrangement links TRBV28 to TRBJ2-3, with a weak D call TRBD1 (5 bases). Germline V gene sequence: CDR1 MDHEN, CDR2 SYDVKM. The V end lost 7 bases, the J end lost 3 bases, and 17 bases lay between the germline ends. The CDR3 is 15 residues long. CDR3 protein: CASIEAGSVTDTQYF. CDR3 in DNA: TGTGCCAGCATTGAGGCAGGGTCAGTAACAGATACGCAGTATTTT.

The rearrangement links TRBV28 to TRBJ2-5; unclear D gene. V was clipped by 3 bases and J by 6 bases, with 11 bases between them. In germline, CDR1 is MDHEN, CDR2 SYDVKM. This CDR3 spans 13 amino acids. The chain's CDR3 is CASSLSARKTQYF. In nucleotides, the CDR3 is TGTGCCAGCAGTTTGTCAGCGAGGAAGACCCAGTACTTC. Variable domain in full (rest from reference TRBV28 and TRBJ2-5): DVKVTQSSRYLVKRTGEKVFLECVQDMDHENMFWYRQDPGLGLRLIYFSYDVKMKEKGDIPEGYSVSREKKERFSLILESASTNQTSMYLCASSLSARKTQYFGPGTRLLVL.

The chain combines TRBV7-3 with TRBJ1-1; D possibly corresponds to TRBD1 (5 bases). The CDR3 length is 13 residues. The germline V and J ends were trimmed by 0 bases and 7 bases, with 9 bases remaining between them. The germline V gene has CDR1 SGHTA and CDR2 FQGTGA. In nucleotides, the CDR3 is TGTGCCAGCAGCTTAACTTTTGACAGTGAAGCTTTCTTT. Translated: CASSLTFDSEAFF. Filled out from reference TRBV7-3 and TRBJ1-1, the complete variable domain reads GAGVSQTPSNKVTEKGKYVELRCDPISGHTALYWYRQSLGQGPEFLIYFQGTGAADDSGLPNDRFFAVRPEGSVSTLKIQRTERGDSAVYLCASSLTFDSEAFFGQGTRLTVV.

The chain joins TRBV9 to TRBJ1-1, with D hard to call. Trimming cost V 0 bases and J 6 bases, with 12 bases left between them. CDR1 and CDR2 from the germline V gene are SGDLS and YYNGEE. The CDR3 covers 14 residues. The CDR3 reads CASSVGYEVSEAFF. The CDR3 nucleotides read TGTGCCAGCAGCGTAGGGTACGAGGTGTCTGAAGCTTTCTTT. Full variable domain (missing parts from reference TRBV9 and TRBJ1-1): DSGVTQTPKHLITATGQRVTLRCSPRSGDLSVYWYQQSLDQGLQFLIQYYNGEERAKGNILERFSAQQFPDLHSELNLSSLELGDSALYFCASSVGYEVSEAFFGQGTRLTVV.

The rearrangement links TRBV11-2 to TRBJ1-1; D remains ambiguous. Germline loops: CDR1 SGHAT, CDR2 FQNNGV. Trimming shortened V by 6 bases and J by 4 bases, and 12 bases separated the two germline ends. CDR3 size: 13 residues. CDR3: CASSQHGGTEAFF. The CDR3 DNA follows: TGTGCCAGCAGTCAACACGGTGGCACTGAAGCTTTCTTT.